The 7 T cell receptor beta chains in this list originate from one sample, sequenced in a study of shared clonotypes between healthy human individuals. The repertoire was sequenced with immunoSEQ multiplex PCR; TCRdb's copy has only in-frame clones and lacks some. The data show 550,000 to 600,000 clones, 95% to 98% seen once. As defined, naive CD8 cells were CD45RO-negative and positively selected for CCR7, with terminally differentiated effector memory CD45RA+ cells excluded. The sequencing sample was made of naive CD8+ T cells sorted from blood. These TCRs come from a man aged 25-45 years in good health.

This sequence joins TRBV13 and TRBJ2-6, with 7 bases identical to TRBD1. Trimming took 3 bases from V and 0 from J; bases not matched to a gene: 8. This CDR3 contains 18 residues. The V gene's germline CDR1 is PRHDT and CDR2 FYEKMQ (reference sequence). The CDR3 nucleotides are TGTGCCAGCAGCTTCTTGGCAGGGGGTGGCTCTGGGGCCAACGTCCTGACTTTC. This encodes CASSFLAGGGSGANVLTF.

This chain joins TRBV19 and TRBJ1-2; no reliable D call. This CDR3 has 16 residues. The V gene's germline CDR1 is LNHDA and CDR2 SQIVND (reference sequence). V lost 2 bases and J 2 bases, leaving 15 bases between the germline ends. The CDR3 DNA reads as TGTGCCAGTAGTATATTCGGCATCGACACGAACTATGGCTACACCTTC. This gives the protein CASSIFGIDTNYGYTF.

Comment on this clone: Other DNA sequences in this specimen translate into the identical CDR3. The chain joins TRBV10-3 to TRBJ2-1; possible D gene TRBD2, 6 bases. V gave up 3 bases and J gave up 7 bases, with 7 bases separating them. Germline assignment: CDR1 ENHRY and CDR2 SYGVKD. This CDR3 is built from 12 residues. As DNA, the CDR3 is TGTGCCATCAGTGATGGGGGGAATGAGCAGTTCTTC. It is translated as CAISDGGNEQFF.

As concerns this clone: This same CDR3 is encoded by further DNA sequences in the sample. The chain is built from TRBV5-6 and TRBJ2-1; D not resolved. V lost 3 bases and J lost 7, with 8 bases in between. The CDR3 runs to 12 residues. Per the germline V gene, CDR1 is SGHDT and CDR2 is YYEEEE. Written as DNA, the CDR3 is TGTGCCAGCAGCTCGGATTGGAATGAGCAGTTCTTC. This translates into CASSSDWNEQFF.

In regard to this clone: Other DNA variants within this sample encode the same CDR3. This chain joins TRBV7-9 and TRBJ2-7; no firm D call. The germline V gene encodes CDR1 SEHNR and CDR2 FQNEAQ (reference sequence). The CDR3 length is 14 residues. V lost 1 base, J lost 0 bases, and 7 bases lay in between. CDR3 in amino acids: CASSLVGSSYEQYF. The DNA for the CDR3 is TGTGCCAGCAGCTTAGTTGGAAGCTCCTACGAGCAGTACTTC.

The rearrangement uses TRBV5-1 and TRBJ2-7; 8 bases fit TRBD1. Germline CDR1 and CDR2: SGHRS and YFSETQ. The length of the CDR3 is 14 residues. The V segment lost 3 bases and the J segment 3 bases; nucleotides outside the gene matches: 5. CDR3 amino acids: CASSSQGDYYEQYF. CDR3 nucleotides: TGCGCCAGCAGCTCACAGGGGGATTACTACGAGCAGTACTTC.

The chain employs TRBV5-1 and TRBJ2-7; weak D call: TRBD1 (6 bases). V was clipped by 2 bases and J by 2 bases, with 17 bases between them. This CDR3 region has 16 residues. CDR1 is SGHRS, CDR2 YFSETQ, per germline. CDR3 protein: CASSFGDKSLPYEQYF. The DNA of the CDR3 is TGCGCCAGCAGCTTCGGGGACAAAAGCCTTCCCTACGAGCAGTACTTC.